These T cell receptor beta chains were read from a single sample in a study of T cell responses to AZD1222 COVID-19 vaccine. TCRdb's copy holds only in-frame clones and misses some; the assay was immunoSEQ multiplex PCR. The repertoire includes 150,000 or so clones, about 95% of them detected once, and 0.64% sits in the top ten. The source was peripheral blood, collected on day 0 of AZD1222 vaccination. Source of these receptors: an adult in good health. CDR3s include the opening cysteine and the closing phenylalanine or tryptophan. The D gene is left open where the match is weak. The size field is filled for only some rows; it gives once, few, many or a size class.

v_gene: TRBV9
d_gene: NA
abundance: NA
j_gene: TRBJ1-3
CDR3nt: TGTGCCAGCAGCGTACAGGCAGGGCCGTCAGGAAACACCATATATTTT
CDR3aa: CASSVQAGPSGNTIYF

v_gene: TRBV5-6
d_gene: TRBD1
abundance: NA
j_gene: TRBJ2-7
CDR3nt: TGTGCCAGCAGCTTGGGGGACAGGGTCTCCTACGAGCAGTACTTC
CDR3aa: CASSLGDRVSYEQYF

v_gene: TRBV5-4
d_gene: NA
abundance: NA
j_gene: TRBJ2-7
CDR3nt: TGTGCCAGCAGCTGGGGTTCTGGGCTACGCTACGAGCAGTACTTC
CDR3aa: CASSWGSGLRYEQYF

v_gene: TRBV5-1
d_gene: NA
abundance: NA
j_gene: TRBJ2-3
CDR3nt: TGCGCCAGCAGCCCGAATCGGCAGTCCTTAGATACGCAGTATTTT
CDR3aa: CASSPNRQSLDTQYF

v_gene: TRBV5-5
d_gene: NA
abundance: NA
j_gene: TRBJ1-1
CDR3nt: TGTGCCAGCAGCCCACCTAACAGCCGTTCGAACACTGAAGCTTTCTTT
CDR3aa: CASSPPNSRSNTEAFF

v_gene: TRBV24-1
d_gene: NA
abundance: NA
j_gene: TRBJ2-2
CDR3nt: TGTGCCACCAGGGGCGACTACACCGGGGAGCTGTTTTTT
CDR3aa: CATRGDYTGELFF

v_gene: TRBV18
d_gene: NA
abundance: NA
j_gene: TRBJ2-6
CDR3nt: TGTGCCAGCTCACCATTCGGGGGTTCCGGGGCCAACGTCCTGACTTTC
CDR3aa: CASSPFGGSGANVLTF

v_gene: TRBV5-5
d_gene: NA
abundance: once
j_gene: TRBJ2-7
CDR3nt: TGTGCCAGCAGCGTCCCTGGGGGTGCCCTTGGGGAGCAGTACTTC
CDR3aa: CASSVPGGALGEQYF

v_gene: TRBV28
d_gene: NA
abundance: few
j_gene: TRBJ2-7
CDR3nt: TGTGCCAGTCGAGATGCCTACGAGCAGTACTTC
CDR3aa: CASRDAYEQYF

v_gene: TRBV7-9
d_gene: NA
abundance: NA
j_gene: TRBJ2-1
CDR3nt: TGTGCCAGCAGCGGGAGGGGGTCGGACAATGAGCAGTTCTTC
CDR3aa: CASSGRGSDNEQFF

v_gene: TRBV5-6
d_gene: NA
abundance: NA
j_gene: TRBJ1-3
CDR3nt: TGTGCCAGCAGCCTCGGAAGGGGAGCCACCATATATTTT
CDR3aa: CASSLGRGATIYF

v_gene: TRBV28
d_gene: TRBD1
abundance: NA
j_gene: TRBJ1-1
CDR3nt: TGTGCCAGCAGTTTAAATCAGGGGGCTAGGACTGAAGCTTTCTTT
CDR3aa: CASSLNQGARTEAFF

v_gene: TRBV4-2
d_gene: NA
abundance: NA
j_gene: TRBJ2-3
CDR3nt: TGTGCCAGCAGCCAAGATCGGGTAAGCCATCGAGATACGCAGTATTTT
CDR3aa: CASSQDRVSHRDTQYF

v_gene: TRBV29-1
d_gene: NA
abundance: NA
j_gene: TRBJ1-2
CDR3nt: TGCAGCGCCTTGGACAGTACCGGCAACTATGGCTACACCTTC
CDR3aa: CSALDSTGNYGYTF

v_gene: TRBV6-5
d_gene: NA
abundance: NA
j_gene: TRBJ1-2
CDR3nt: TGTGCCAGCAGTTGGGCAGCCCACTATGGCTACACCTTC
CDR3aa: CASSWAAHYGYTF

v_gene: TRBV24-1
d_gene: NA
abundance: NA
j_gene: TRBJ1-2
CDR3nt: TGTGCCACCAGTGATCCCTTGACAGGCTACACCTTC
CDR3aa: CATSDPLTGYTF

v_gene: TRBV2
d_gene: NA
abundance: NA
j_gene: TRBJ2-7
CDR3nt: TGTGCCAGCGGAAAATATCGGGGACCCTACGAGCAGTACTTC
CDR3aa: CASGKYRGPYEQYF

v_gene: TRBV5-1
d_gene: NA
abundance: NA
j_gene: TRBJ1-5
CDR3nt: TGCGCCAGCAGCCGGGACATCGGGCAGCCCCAGCATTTT
CDR3aa: CASSRDIGQPQHF

v_gene: TRBV27
d_gene: TRBD1
abundance: NA
j_gene: TRBJ2-5
CDR3nt: TGTGCCAGCAGTCTTACAGGGGGGCGAGAGACCCAGTACTTC
CDR3aa: CASSLTGGRETQYF

v_gene: TRBV4-2
d_gene: NA
abundance: NA
j_gene: TRBJ2-4
CDR3nt: TGTGCCAGCAGAGGTCTAGCCAAAAACATTCAGTACTTC
CDR3aa: CASRGLAKNIQYF

v_gene: TRBV5-1
d_gene: NA
abundance: NA
j_gene: TRBJ2-2
CDR3nt: TGCGCCAGCAGCCAGCTCACTGACACCGGGGAGCTGTTTTTT
CDR3aa: CASSQLTDTGELFF

v_gene: TRBV6-5
d_gene: NA
abundance: NA
j_gene: TRBJ1-2
CDR3nt: TGTGCCAGCAGTACAGACTTAACCTCCTATGGCTACACCTTC
CDR3aa: CASSTDLTSYGYTF

v_gene: TRBV9
d_gene: TRBD1
abundance: NA
j_gene: TRBJ2-1
CDR3nt: TGTGCCAGCAGCGTCTCGCTTGGGACAGGGAACAATGAGCAGTTCTTC
CDR3aa: CASSVSLGTGNNEQFF

v_gene: TRBV3-1/TRBV3-2
d_gene: NA
abundance: NA
j_gene: TRBJ1-5
CDR3nt: TGTGCCAGCAGCCAAGATACGCGCCCTGATCAGCCCCAGCATTTT
CDR3aa: CASSQDTRPDQPQHF

v_gene: TRBV6-6
d_gene: NA
abundance: NA
j_gene: TRBJ2-7
CDR3nt: TGTGCCAGCAGTCCACCGTCAGGGCTTCGGGCCTACGAGCAGTACTTC
CDR3aa: CASSPPSGLRAYEQYF

v_gene: TRBV11-2
d_gene: NA
abundance: NA
j_gene: TRBJ2-7
CDR3nt: TGTGCCAGCAGCTTGACAGGCAACTACGAGCAGTACTTC
CDR3aa: CASSLTGNYEQYF

v_gene: TRBV11-2
d_gene: TRBD1
abundance: NA
j_gene: TRBJ2-1
CDR3nt: TGTGCCAGCAGCCTCAACAGGGGGATGGACAATGAGCAGTTCTTC
CDR3aa: CASSLNRGMDNEQFF

v_gene: TRBV6-5
d_gene: TRBD1
abundance: NA
j_gene: TRBJ1-5
CDR3nt: TGTGCCAGCAGTCGGACAGGGGGCCTAAATCAGCCCCAGCATTTT
CDR3aa: CASSRTGGLNQPQHF

v_gene: TRBV5-5
d_gene: NA
abundance: NA
j_gene: TRBJ1-5
CDR3nt: TGTGCCAGCAGCTTGGACAGGCTACAGCCCCAGCATTTT
CDR3aa: CASSLDRLQPQHF